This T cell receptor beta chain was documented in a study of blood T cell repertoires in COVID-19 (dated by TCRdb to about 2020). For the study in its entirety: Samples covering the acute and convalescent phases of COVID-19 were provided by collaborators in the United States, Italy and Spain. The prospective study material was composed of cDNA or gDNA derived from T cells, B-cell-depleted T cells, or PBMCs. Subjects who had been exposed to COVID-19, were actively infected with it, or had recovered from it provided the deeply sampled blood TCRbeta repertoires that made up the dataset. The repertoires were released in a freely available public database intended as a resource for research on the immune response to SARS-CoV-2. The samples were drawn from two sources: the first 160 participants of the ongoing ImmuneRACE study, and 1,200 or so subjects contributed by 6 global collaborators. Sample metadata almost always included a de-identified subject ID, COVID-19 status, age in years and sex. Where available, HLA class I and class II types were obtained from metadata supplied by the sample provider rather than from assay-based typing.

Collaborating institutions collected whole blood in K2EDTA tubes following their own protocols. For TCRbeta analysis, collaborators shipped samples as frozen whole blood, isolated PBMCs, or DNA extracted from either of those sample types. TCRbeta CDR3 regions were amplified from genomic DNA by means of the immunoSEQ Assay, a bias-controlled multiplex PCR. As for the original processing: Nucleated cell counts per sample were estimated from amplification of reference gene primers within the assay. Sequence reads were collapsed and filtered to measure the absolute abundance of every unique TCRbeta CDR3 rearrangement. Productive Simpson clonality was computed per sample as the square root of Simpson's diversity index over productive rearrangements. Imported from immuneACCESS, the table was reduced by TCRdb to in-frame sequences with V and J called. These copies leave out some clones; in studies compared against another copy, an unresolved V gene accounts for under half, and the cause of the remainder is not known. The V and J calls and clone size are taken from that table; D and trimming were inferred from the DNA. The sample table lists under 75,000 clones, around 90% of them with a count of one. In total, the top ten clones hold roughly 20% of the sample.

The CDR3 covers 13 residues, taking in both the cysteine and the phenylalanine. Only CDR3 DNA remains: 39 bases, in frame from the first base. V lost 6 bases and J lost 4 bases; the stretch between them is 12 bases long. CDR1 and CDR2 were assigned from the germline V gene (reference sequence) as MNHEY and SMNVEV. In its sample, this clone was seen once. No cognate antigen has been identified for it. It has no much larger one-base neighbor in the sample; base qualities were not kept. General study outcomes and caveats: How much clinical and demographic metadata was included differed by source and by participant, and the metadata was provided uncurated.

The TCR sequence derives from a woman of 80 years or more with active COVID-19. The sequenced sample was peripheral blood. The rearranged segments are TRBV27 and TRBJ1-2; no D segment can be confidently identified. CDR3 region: CASRLGQSYGYTF. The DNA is TGTGCCAGCAGGTTAGGGCAGTCCTATGGCTACACCTTC.